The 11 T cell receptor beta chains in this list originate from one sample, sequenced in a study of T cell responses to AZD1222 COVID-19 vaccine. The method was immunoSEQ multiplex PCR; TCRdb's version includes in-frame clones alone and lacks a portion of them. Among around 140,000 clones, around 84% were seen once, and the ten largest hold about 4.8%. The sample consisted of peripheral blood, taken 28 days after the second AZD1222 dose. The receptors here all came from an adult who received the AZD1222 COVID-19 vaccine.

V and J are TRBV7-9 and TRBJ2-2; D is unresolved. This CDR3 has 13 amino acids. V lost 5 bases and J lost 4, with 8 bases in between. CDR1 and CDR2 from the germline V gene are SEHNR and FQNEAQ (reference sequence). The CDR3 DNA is TGTGCCAGCAGCCCAGCGTTCACCGGGGAGCTGTTTTTT. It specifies CASSPAFTGELFF. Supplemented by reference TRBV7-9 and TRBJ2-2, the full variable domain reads DTGVSQNPRHKITKRGQNVTFRCDPISEHNRLYWYRQTLGQGPEFLTYFQNEAQLEKSRLLSDRFSAERPKGSFSTLEIQRTEQGDSAMYLCASSPAFTGELFFGEGSRLTVL.

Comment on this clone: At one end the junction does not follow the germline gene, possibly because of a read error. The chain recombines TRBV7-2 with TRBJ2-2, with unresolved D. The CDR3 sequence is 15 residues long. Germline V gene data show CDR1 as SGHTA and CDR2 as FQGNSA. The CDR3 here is CAGSLEPASTGELFF. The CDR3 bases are TGTGCCGGCAGCTTAGAACCCGCTAGCACCGGGGAGCTGTTTTTT. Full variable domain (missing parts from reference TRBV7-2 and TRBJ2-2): GAGVSQSPSNKVTEKGKDVELRCDPISGHTALYWYRQSLGQGLEFLIYFQGNSAPDKSGLPSDRFSAERTGGSVSTLTIQRTQQEDSAVYLCAGSLEPASTGELFFGEGSRLTVL.

CDR3: CASSSSLTALRRARPYNEQFF. The CDR3 DNA reads TGCGCCAGCAGCTCGTCCTTAACCGCTCTGCGTAGGGCGAGGCCTTACAATGAGCAGTTCTTC. The chain uses TRBV5-1 and TRBJ2-1; no reliable D call. The CDR3 is made up of 21 amino acids. Germline V gives CDR1 SGHRS, CDR2 YFSETQ. V lost 3 bases to trimming and J lost 4 bases, with 32 bases between them.

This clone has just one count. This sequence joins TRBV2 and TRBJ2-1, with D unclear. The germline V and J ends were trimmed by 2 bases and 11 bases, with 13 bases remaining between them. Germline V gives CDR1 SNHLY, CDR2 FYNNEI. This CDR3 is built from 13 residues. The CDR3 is CASSEREGAKQFF. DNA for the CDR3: TGTGCCAGCAGTGAAAGGGAAGGTGCTAAGCAGTTCTTC.

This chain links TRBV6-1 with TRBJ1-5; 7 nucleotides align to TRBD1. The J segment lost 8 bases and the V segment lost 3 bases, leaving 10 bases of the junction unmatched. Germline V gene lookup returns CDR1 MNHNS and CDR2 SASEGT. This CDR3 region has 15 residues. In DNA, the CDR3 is TGTGCCAGCAGTGACAGACAGGGTTGGGAGAAGCCCCAGCATTTT. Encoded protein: CASSDRQGWEKPQHF.

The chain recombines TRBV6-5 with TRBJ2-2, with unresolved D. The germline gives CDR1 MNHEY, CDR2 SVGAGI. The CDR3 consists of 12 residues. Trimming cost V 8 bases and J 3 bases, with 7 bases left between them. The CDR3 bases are TGTGCCAGCGGCCAGTACACCGGGGAGCTGTTTTTT. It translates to CASGQYTGELFF.

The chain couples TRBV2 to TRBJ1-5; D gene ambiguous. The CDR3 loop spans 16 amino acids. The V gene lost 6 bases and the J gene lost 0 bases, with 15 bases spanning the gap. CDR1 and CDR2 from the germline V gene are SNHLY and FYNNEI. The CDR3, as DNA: TGTGCCAGCAGGCTAGGCGCGGGCTATAGCAATCAGCCCCAGCATTTT. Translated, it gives CASRLGAGYSNQPQHF.

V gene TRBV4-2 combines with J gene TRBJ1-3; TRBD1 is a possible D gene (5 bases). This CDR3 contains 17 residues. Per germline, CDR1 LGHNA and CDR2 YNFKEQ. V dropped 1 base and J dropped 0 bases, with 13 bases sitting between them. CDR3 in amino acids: CASSQGGGSRSGNTIYF. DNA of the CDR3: TGTGCCAGCAGCCAAGGCGGGGGTTCCCGCTCTGGAAACACCATATATTTT.

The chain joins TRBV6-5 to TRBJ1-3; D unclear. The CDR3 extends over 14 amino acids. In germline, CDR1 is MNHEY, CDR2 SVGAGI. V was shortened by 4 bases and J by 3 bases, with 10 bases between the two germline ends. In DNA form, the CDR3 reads TGTGCCAGCAGTTCCCCGGCTAATGGAAACACCATATATTTT. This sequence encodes CASSSPANGNTIYF.

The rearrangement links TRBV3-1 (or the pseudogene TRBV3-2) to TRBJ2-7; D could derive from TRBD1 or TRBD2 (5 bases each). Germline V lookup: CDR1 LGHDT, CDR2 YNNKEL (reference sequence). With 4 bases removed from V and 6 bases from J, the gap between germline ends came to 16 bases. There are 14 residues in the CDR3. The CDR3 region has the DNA TGTGCCAGCAGCCTTGGAACTAGGGACCCCGAGCAGTACTTC. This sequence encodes CASSLGTRDPEQYF.

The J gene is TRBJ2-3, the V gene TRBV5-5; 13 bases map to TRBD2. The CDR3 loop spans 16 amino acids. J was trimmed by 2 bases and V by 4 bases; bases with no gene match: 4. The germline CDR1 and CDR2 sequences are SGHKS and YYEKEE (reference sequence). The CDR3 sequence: CASSLGTSGTTDTQYF. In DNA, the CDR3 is TGTGCCAGCAGCCTCGGGACTAGCGGGACCACAGATACGCAGTATTTT.